Shown below are 11 T cell receptor beta chains from a single sample sequenced in a study of PD-L1 blockade in urothelial cancer. The time point here: peripheral blood 6 weeks after treatment start. Assay: immunoSEQ multiplex PCR; the TCRdb copy retains only in-frame clones and omits some. This sample has more than 90,000 clones, with roughly 83% found just once. The sequenced sample was PBMCs, obtained around atezolizumab (anti-PD-L1) treatment. The receptors come from a man aged 65 to 79 with urothelial cancer.

This clone was counted once. The CDR3 sequence: CASSYPRQGRFNEKLFF. The CDR3 DNA reads as TGTGCCAGCAGCTACCCTCGACAGGGAAGATTTAATGAAAAACTGTTTTTT. The chain has TRBV7-9 and TRBJ1-4; 7 bases agree with TRBD1. The V segment lost 4 bases and the J segment 4 bases; nucleotides outside the gene matches: 12. The CDR3 has 17 residues. Per the germline V gene, CDR1 is SEHNR and CDR2 is FQNEAQ (reference sequence).

The V gene is TRBV6-6, the J gene TRBJ2-7; 8 bases map to TRBD1. The CDR3 sequence is 12 residues long. V trimming: 5 bases; J trimming: 5 bases; junction bases outside the gene matches: 2. The germline gives CDR1 MNHNY, CDR2 SVGAGI (reference sequence). Written as DNA, the CDR3 is TGTGCCAGCAGTCAGGGGGCGGACGAGCAGTACTTC. It specifies CASSQGADEQYF.

The chain joins TRBV5-4 to TRBJ2-6; 7 bases agree with TRBD2. The length of the CDR3 is 16 residues. Losses at the gene ends were 3 bases for V and 2 bases for J; bases not matched to a gene: 5. Germline V lookup: CDR1 SGHNT, CDR2 YYREEE (reference sequence). In DNA form, the CDR3 reads TGTGCCAGCAGCTATTATGGGGGGGCTGGGGCCAACGTCCTGACTTTC. It codes for CASSYYGGAGANVLTF.

The chain uses TRBV9 and TRBJ1-1; the D gene is possibly TRBD1 (6 bases). The CDR3 has 18 amino acids. V was cut by 1 base and J by 0 bases, with 19 bases left in between. Germline V gives CDR1 SGDLS, CDR2 YYNGEE. The CDR3 spells CASSVRPQDSLMNTEAFF. In nucleotides, the CDR3 is TGTGCCAGCAGCGTAAGGCCCCAGGACAGCCTAATGAACACTGAAGCTTTCTTT.

This chain links TRBV18 with TRBJ2-2, with 12 bases identical to TRBD2. The germline gives CDR1 KGHSH, CDR2 LQKENI. This CDR3 is 18 amino acids long. V dropped 1 base and J dropped 4; count of bases not matched to a gene: 7. The CDR3 DNA reads as TGTGCCAGCTCACCACTTATGACTAGCGGGAGTTCCACCGGGGAGCTGTTTTTT. Translating gives CASSPLMTSGSSTGELFF.

The rearrangement joins TRBV29-1 to TRBJ1-1; D gene unclear. V was cut by 0 bases and J by 6 bases, with 8 bases left in between. This CDR3 has 12 residues. In germline, CDR1 is SQVTM, CDR2 ANQGSEA. The CDR3 DNA follows: TGCAGCGTTGAAGATGAGGAACCTGAAGCTTTCTTT. Translated: CSVEDEEPEAFF. The full variable domain, with the rest looked up from reference TRBV29-1 and TRBJ1-1, is SAVISQKPSRDICQRGTSLTIQCQVDSQVTMMFWYRQQPGQSLTLIATANQGSEATYESGFVIDKFPISRPNLTFSTLTVSNMSPEDSSIYLCSVEDEEPEAFFGQGTRLTVV.

The chain employs TRBV27 and TRBJ1-4; 8 nucleotides agree with TRBD1. V shed 5 bases and J 8 bases; nucleotides not matched to a gene: 13. CDR3 length equals 16 residues. The germline V gene has CDR1 MNHEY and CDR2 SMNVEV (reference sequence). This CDR3 reads CASSDRGRLQEEKLFF. DNA for the CDR3: TGTGCCAGCAGTGACAGGGGACGCCTTCAGGAGGAAAAACTGTTTTTT.

The chain recombines TRBV7-2 with TRBJ2-4, with D unclear. The germline gives CDR1 SGHTA, CDR2 FQGNSA. This CDR3 has 12 residues. The germline V and J ends were trimmed by 1 base and 6 bases, with 4 bases remaining between them. The CDR3 loop reads CASSLDRNIQYF. DNA of the CDR3: TGTGCCAGCAGCTTAGATCGAAACATTCAGTACTTC.

This rearrangement joins TRBV6-5 to TRBJ1-1; the match to TRBD1 covers 7 bases. Losses at the gene ends were 8 bases for V and 3 bases for J; bases not matched to a gene: 6. This CDR3 region has 13 residues. Germline V gives CDR1 MNHEY, CDR2 SVGAGI. The CDR3 nucleotides are TGTGCCAGCCTCAGGGGGGACTACACTGAAGCTTTCTTT. As protein: CASLRGDYTEAFF.

This clone was recorded only once. This chain connects TRBV7-2 to TRBJ1-5, with no clear D. The V gene's germline CDR1 is SGHTA and CDR2 FQGNSA. This CDR3 contains 13 residues. Between the trimmed V and J ends, which lost 2 bases and 1 base, there was a span of 3 bases. The CDR3 region is CASSLQSNQPQHF. CDR3 nucleotide sequence: TGTGCCAGCAGCTTACAGAGCAATCAGCCCCAGCATTTT.

This chain joins TRBV27 and TRBJ2-7; possibly TRBD2 for D (5 bases). Between the trimmed V and J ends, which lost 2 bases and 0 bases, there was a span of 11 bases. This CDR3 is 15 amino acids long. Per the germline V gene, CDR1 is MNHEY and CDR2 is SMNVEV (reference sequence). The CDR3 is CASSLGSGSSYEQYF. DNA for the CDR3: TGTGCCAGCAGTTTAGGGAGCGGTAGCTCCTACGAGCAGTACTTC.